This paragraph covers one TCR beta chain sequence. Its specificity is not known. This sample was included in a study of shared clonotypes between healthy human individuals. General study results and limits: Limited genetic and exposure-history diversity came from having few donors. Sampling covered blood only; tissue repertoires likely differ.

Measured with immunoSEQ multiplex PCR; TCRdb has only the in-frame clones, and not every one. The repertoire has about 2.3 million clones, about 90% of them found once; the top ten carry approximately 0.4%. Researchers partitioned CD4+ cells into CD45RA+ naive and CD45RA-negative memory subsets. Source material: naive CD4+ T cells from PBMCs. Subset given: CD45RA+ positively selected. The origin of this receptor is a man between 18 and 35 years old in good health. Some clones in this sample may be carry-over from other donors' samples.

The CDR3 region has the DNA TGTGCCAGCAGCTCCCGCGGGACTCAGAACACCGGGGAGCTGTTTTTT. Amino acids: CASSSRGTQNTGELFF. The rearrangement links TRBV13 to TRBJ2-2; D may be TRBD2 (6 bases). This CDR3 comprises 16 residues. Germline V gene data show CDR1 as PRHDT and CDR2 as FYEKMQ (reference sequence). Trimming removed 4 bases at V and 1 base at J, with 13 bases between.